These 18 T cell receptor beta chains share one sample of origin, sequenced in a study of tumor-infiltrating lymphocytes in primary liver carcinoma. Priming with a constant-region primer yielded TCR beta cDNA from 450 to 600 ng total RNA. Sequencing libraries for TCR beta derived from three nested multiplex PCR rounds that used slightly modified ARM-PCR. A C-beta reverse primer and TRBV1-TRBV30 forward primers served in each of the first two PCR rounds, at 10 cycles apiece. TCRdb fed the multiplex PCR reads into MiXCR, producing one record per CDR3 protein. The repertoire includes 99,000 or so distinct CDR3 sequences, around 83% of them detected once, and approximately 21% sits in the top ten. Unsorted bulk tissue, about 19-30 mg of it, served as the source for co-extraction of RNA and DNA. Sequenced material: liver tumor tissue from sampling region 3. The subset here: tumor region T3, left-lateral pole. These receptors were taken from a man between 40 and 49 years old with primary liver carcinoma and hepatitis B virus infection.

Remarks on this clonotype: A read error may account for a junction end that differs from germline. The genes are TRBV6-5 and TRBJ2-3; 8 bases are shared with TRBD2. Per germline, CDR1 MNHEY and CDR2 SVGAGI. The CDR3 loop spans 15 amino acids. The CDR3 sequence: CARNPGLAGTDTHYF. The CDR3, as DNA: TGTGCCAGGAACCCAGGACTAGCAGGAACAGATACGCACTATTTT.

Remarks on this clonotype: Germline and junction disagree at one end, which may indicate a read error. The chain carries TRBV5-4 and TRBJ1-4, with D unclear. CDR3 length: 15 amino acids. In germline, CDR1 is SGHNT, CDR2 YYREEE (reference sequence). The CDR3 spells CASSPGGGTNENLFF. The CDR3 bases are TGTGCCAGCAGCCCAGGCGGCGGAACTAATGAAAATCTGTTTTTT.

About this clonotype: Mismatch with germline at one junction end may stem from a read error. This chain connects TRBV6-1 to TRBJ2-1, with D unclear. This CDR3 has 12 amino acids. The germline V gene has CDR1 MNHNS and CDR2 SASEGT. The CDR3 region has the DNA TGTGCCAGCATTCCGTCATACAGTGAGCAGTTCTTC. It specifies CASIPSYSEQFF.

Details on this clonotype: This may arise from a read error, as a much more abundant clone is one base away. The V and J genes are TRBV30 and TRBJ2-7; 10 nucleotides align to TRBD2. J gave up 4 bases and V 1 base, and 4 bases lay outside the gene matches. The CDR3 has 14 residues. CDR1 and CDR2 from the germline V gene are GTSNPN and SVGIG (reference sequence). For the CDR3, the DNA is TGTGCCTGGAGTGGGACTAGCGGATTATACGAGCAGTACTTC. This codes for CAWSGTSGLYEQYF. The full variable domain, its missing parts supplied by reference TRBV30 and TRBJ2-7, is SQTIHQWPATLVQPVGSPLSLECTVEGTSNPNLYWYRQAAGRGLQLLFYSVGIGQISSEVPQNLSASRPQDRQFILSSKKLLLSDSGFYLCAWSGTSGLYEQYFGPGTRLTVT.

The J gene is TRBJ2-5, the V gene TRBV7-8; 7 bases line up with TRBD1. Germline V lookup: CDR1 SGHVS, CDR2 FQNEAQ. The CDR3 has 15 amino acids. Unmatched junction bases numbered 12, after V lost 8 bases and J lost 3 bases. The CDR3: CASCPRTGSKETQYF. The CDR3 nucleotides are TGTGCCAGCTGCCCCCGGACAGGCTCAAAAGAGACCCAGTACTTC.

To note about this clonotype: The germline gene is not matched at one end of the junction; a read error may be the cause. The chain employs TRBV11-2 and TRBJ2-7; D unresolved. The CDR3 has 15 amino acids. Germline CDR1 is SGHAT and CDR2 is FQNNGV. CDR3 protein: CASSSGRPYAREQYF. The CDR3 bases are TGTGCCAGTAGCTCAGGACGGCCTTACGCGCGCGAGCAGTACTTC.

About this clonotype: Relative to the germline gene, one junction end is altered; a read error may explain this. This chain uses TRBV28 with TRBJ2-4; perhaps TRBD2 as D (6 bases). This CDR3 has 17 amino acids. CDR1 and CDR2 from the germline V gene are MDHEN and SYDVKM. This CDR3 reads CASRFRTTGVAKNVQYF. CDR3 nucleotide sequence: TGTGCCAGCAGATTTAGGACTACCGGGGTAGCCAAAAACGTTCAATACTTC.

Notes on this clonotype: The junction shows a germline mismatch at one end, possibly a read error. The CDR3 protein is CAWSGGRTYEQYF. CDR3 sequence (DNA): TGTGCATGGAGTGGAGGCAGGACCTACGAGCAGTACTTC. This rearrangement joins TRBV30 to TRBJ2-7, with D tentatively TRBD2 (5 bases). The CDR3 is 13 amino acids. Germline assignment: CDR1 GTSNPN and CDR2 SVGIG (reference sequence). The complete variable domain, with remaining parts taken from reference TRBV30 and TRBJ2-7, reads SQTIHQWPATLVQPVGSPLSLECTVEGTSNPNLYWYRQAAGRGLQLLFYSVGIGQISSEVPQNLSASRPQDRQFILSSKKLLLSDSGFYLCAWSGGRTYEQYFGPGTRLTVT.

To note about this clonotype: Mismatch with germline at one junction end may stem from a read error. The rearrangement links TRBV5-1 to TRBJ2-2, with 11 bases fitting TRBD1. CDR1 SGHRS and CDR2 YFSETQ come from the germline V gene. The CDR3 is 16 residues long. The CDR3 DNA sequence: TGCGCCAGCAGCTTGGCCTGGACAGGGGGCACCTGGGAGCTGTTTTTT. Translated: CASSLAWTGGTWELFF.

On this clonotype: The junction departs from the called germline gene at one end, perhaps through a read error. The V call is TRBV4-1, the J call TRBJ1-5; D remains ambiguous. CDR1 is MGHRA, CDR2 YSYEKL, per germline. This CDR3 contains 16 residues. CDR3 loop: CARSPVERVGNQPRHF. The CDR3 nucleotides read TGCGCCCGCAGCCCCGTTGAGAGGGTTGGCAATCAGCCCCGGCATTTT.

As for this clonotype: The junction shows a germline mismatch at one end, possibly a read error. The V call is TRBV29-1, the J call TRBJ1-6; unclear D gene. The CDR3 spans 13 residues. From germline, CDR1 is SQVTM and CDR2 ANQGSEA. Here the CDR3 DNA reads TGCAGCGTTTCGAAGGCCAGAAATTCACCCATCCACTTT. As protein: CSVSKARNSPIHF.

With respect to this clonotype: The CDR3 does not close with the conserved phenylalanine or tryptophan, likely indicating a read error. The chain links TRBV5-1 to TRBJ1-6; 7 nucleotides line up with TRBD1. The V gene end was trimmed by 8 bases and the J gene end by 5 bases; junction bases not matched to a gene: 13. The CDR3 has 16 residues. Per germline, CDR1 SGHRS and CDR2 YFSETQ. The CDR3 coding sequence is TGCGCCAGTAGCGACAGCCTGACAGGGCATAATTCACCCCTCCACCTT. It specifies CASSDSLTGHNSPLHL.

The sample holds a few counts of this clonotype. CDR3 nucleotide sequence: TGTGTCAACAGTGCCCCCCTATATGGCTACACCTTC. This codes for CVNSAPLYGYTF. The chain uses TRBV6-1 and TRBJ1-2; D unresolved. This CDR3 contains 12 residues. Germline V gene sequence: CDR1 MNHNS, CDR2 SASEGT.

J is TRBJ2-2 and V is TRBV6-1, with D tentatively TRBD1 (5 bases). V lost 6 bases to trimming and J lost 5 bases, with 13 bases between them. This CDR3 spans 14 amino acids. Germline CDR1 MNHNS, CDR2 SASEGT. The CDR3 sequence is CASRAWTSTGELFF. For the CDR3, the DNA is TGTGCCAGCAGGGCTTGGACAAGTACCGGGGAGCTGTTTTTT.

This clonotype showed up just a few times. The chain links TRBV24-1 to TRBJ2-5; D unresolved. This CDR3 is 14 amino acids long. Germline loops: CDR1 KGHDR, CDR2 SFDVKD. Trimming removed 3 bases from V and 4 bases from J, with 11 bases in between. CDR3 in amino acids: CATSDPNPGETQYF. CDR3 nucleotides: TGTGCCACCAGTGATCCTAATCCTGGAGAGACCCAGTACTTC.

Points on this clonotype: A read error is likely, as this CDR3 ends without the conserved phenylalanine or tryptophan. The V call is TRBV11-1, the J call TRBJ2-1; D perhaps matches TRBD1 (5 bases). Germline values: CDR1 SGHAT, CDR2 FQDESV (reference sequence). The CDR3 has 15 residues. The germline V and J ends were trimmed by 5 bases and 5 bases, with 16 bases remaining between them. The CDR3: CASSIQGTLDNEQFL. Written as DNA, the CDR3 is TGTGCCAGCAGCATCCAGGGAACGCTGGACAATGAGCAGTTCTTA.

The chain combines TRBV10-3 with TRBJ2-1; 7 bases agree with TRBD1. This CDR3 region has 13 residues. Germline trimming cut 11 bases from V and 5 bases from J; bases unmatched to any gene: 9. Germline V CDR1 and CDR2: ENHRY, SYGVKD. The CDR3 loop reads CAAIGTVHNEQFF. In DNA, the CDR3 is TGTGCCGCCATCGGGACAGTGCACAATGAGCAGTTCTTC.

The chain couples TRBV29-1 to TRBJ2-2; D might be TRBD1 or TRBD2, each matching 5 bases. This CDR3 is built from 13 residues. Germline loops: CDR1 SQVTM, CDR2 ANQGSEA. V lost 6 bases, J lost 7 bases, and 15 bases lay in between. The CDR3 loop reads CSVTGHSGGELFF. CDR3 sequence (DNA): TGCAGCGTCACGGGGCACTCGGGCGGGGAGCTGTTTTTT.